This entry concerns a single T cell receptor beta chain. What this receptor recognizes is not known. No base qualities exist here, and no much larger clone lies one base off it. These data belong to a study of CD8 T cells in Susac syndrome (dated by TCRdb to between 2017 and 2020). Notes on the research overall: The study used repertoire sequencing to test whether antigen drove CD8+ T cell activation and differentiation in Susac syndrome. The clonality of the CD8+ T cell repertoire was compared across more than 9 healthy donors, some 14 Susac syndrome patients and under 18 multiple sclerosis patients. Results and caveats for the whole study, not just this receptor: The number of individuals in the TCR sequencing and HLA analysis was acknowledged as relatively small.

The germline V gene (reference sequence) supplies CDR1 LNHDA and CDR2 SQIVND. Unmatched junction bases come to 8, with V trimmed by 5 bases and J by 8 bases. Measured from the cysteine to the phenylalanine, the CDR3 is 13 residues long. The read is trimmed to its CDR3 DNA, 39 bases read in frame from base 1. RNA was extracted with the RNeasy kit and roughly 0.5 to 1 ug was reverse transcribed using random hexamers. The immunoSEQ multiplex PCR assay, covering 54 Vbeta and 13 Jbeta segments, was used to amplify TCR beta CDR3 regions. Bias from PCR amplification was corrected by using a synthetic template baseline for primer optimization and for computational correction. Per the source publication's procedure: Reads were annotated to V, D and J genes according to IMGT and were analyzed with immunoSEQ Analyzer, with only productive sequences retained. Clonality was calculated as one minus the Shannon entropy normalized by log2 of the number of productive unique sequences. Public and private clones were assessed among the 100 most prevalent clones of each patient and control. Clones were defined as Susac-specific when absent from the healthy and MS cohorts, from about 1,100 published viral clones and from other ImmuneACCESS disease sequences. The public reads were reprocessed in TCRdb via fastp at Q25 and MiXCR, keeping in-frame beta chains. Identical CDR3 proteins give one entry, which carries the most common genes and DNA. For this entry, the V and J calls and clone size follow TCRdb and not the study's own pipeline. Across this sample there are about 280,000 distinct CDR3 sequences, with around 84% seen only once. Around 0.11% of the sample is in the top ten clones.

High-throughput TCR beta sequencing profiled peripheral blood CD8+ and CD4+ T cells from healthy donors, Susac syndrome patients and multiple sclerosis patients. Multiple sclerosis controls were treatment-naive patients with stable or active relapsing-remitting disease fulfilling revised McDonald criteria. Bulk CD8+ and CD4+ T cells were purified by magnetic negative isolation, while CD8+ TEMRA cells were enriched using FACS. Blood was drawn into EDTA tubes, processed within 24 hours, and PBMCs were isolated by density gradient centrifugation. PBMCs intended for TCR sequencing were frozen in liquid nitrogen and were later thawed in a 37 degrees C water bath. The sorted or isolated CD4+, CD8+ and CD8+ TEMRA cells had a purity of 90% or higher.

Material: CD8+ T cells from PBMCs. The receptor was isolated from a human donor with multiple sclerosis. The chain is assembled from TRBV19 and TRBJ1-2, with TRBD1 identical over 7 junction bases. DNA sequence: TGTGCCAGTAGTTCCCGGGACAGAGGGGGCTACACCTTC. It specifies CASSSRDRGGYTF.